The 27 T cell receptor beta chains listed next were all sequenced from one sample in a study of radiotherapy plus CTLA-4 blockade in lung cancer (dated by TCRdb to 2017 to 2018). The library came from the immunoSEQ multiplex PCR assay. TCRdb re-hosts the immuneACCESS table, in-frame sequences only. Its copies lack some clones; in the studies checked, an unresolved V gene accounts for under half of them, and the cause for the rest is not known. The sample contains tens of thousands of clones, approximately 80% of them found a single time. The ten largest clones add up to 2% to 2.5% of the sample. Sequenced material: peripheral blood, taken from a patient treated with radiotherapy plus ipilimumab. These receptors all come from a human donor with non-small cell lung cancer whose response to radiotherapy plus ipilimumab could not be evaluated.

This clone was recorded only once. This rearrangement joins TRBV6-1 to TRBJ2-5, with D possibly matching TRBD1 (6 bases). CDR1 is MNHNS and CDR2 is SASEGT in the germline V gene. CDR3 size: 17 residues. V was clipped by 1 base and J by 5 bases, with 20 bases between them. CDR3 residues: CASSEESGAAAKETQYF. The CDR3 DNA sequence: TGTGCCAGCAGTGAAGAGTCAGGGGCGGCGGCTAAGGAGACCCAGTACTTC.

The chain carries TRBV28 and TRBJ1-2; a weak D match, TRBD1 (6 bases). V was clipped by 5 bases and J by 0 bases, with 13 bases between them. This CDR3 has 15 amino acids. Germline V lookup: CDR1 MDHEN, CDR2 SYDVKM. CDR3 DNA sequence: TGTGCCAGCAGTCACAGACAGGACCCTAACTATGGCTACACCTTC. Encoded protein: CASSHRQDPNYGYTF.

V and J are TRBV30 and TRBJ1-2; D ambiguous. V lost 4 bases, J lost 4 bases, and 16 bases lay in between. The CDR3 contains 14 residues. Germline V gene lookup returns CDR1 GTSNPN and CDR2 SVGIG (reference sequence). Here the CDR3 DNA reads TGTGCCTGGACCGGCCTGGGAAGCGGCTATGGCTACACCTTC. Translation gives CAWTGLGSGYGYTF.

This clone has only a few counts. J is TRBJ1-1 and V is TRBV16, with a possible D match to TRBD1 (6 bases). The V gene's germline CDR1 is KGHSY and CDR2 FQNENV. The ends were cut back, 0 bases at V and 5 bases at J, with 13 bases in the middle. The CDR3 loop spans 15 amino acids. DNA for the CDR3: TGTGCCAGCAGCCAATCGAGACAGGCCGGGACTGAAGCTTTCTTT. This sequence encodes CASSQSRQAGTEAFF.

The chain couples TRBV5-1 to TRBJ1-1; D unresolved. Germline lookup yields CDR1 SGHRS and CDR2 YFSETQ. The length of the CDR3 is 14 residues. Trimming took off 0 bases at V and 0 bases at J, with 6 bases between the two ends. The CDR3 here is CASSLGRLNTEAFF. The DNA of the CDR3 is TGCGCCAGCAGCTTGGGCAGGTTGAACACTGAAGCTTTCTTT.

This clone occurred a few times. The CDR3: CASSLTGGLATDTQYF. For the CDR3, the DNA is TGTGCCAGCAGTCTTACAGGGGGACTAGCCACAGATACGCAGTATTTT. The V gene is TRBV28, the J gene TRBJ2-3; TRBD2 is a possible D gene (9 bases). V was clipped by 5 bases and J by 2 bases, with 17 bases between them. CDR3 length equals 16 residues. CDR1 and CDR2 (germline): MDHEN, SYDVKM.

The J gene is TRBJ1-6, the V gene TRBV30; D call uncertain. From germline, CDR1 is GTSNPN and CDR2 SVGIG (reference sequence). CDR3 size: 13 residues. V was clipped by 4 bases and J by 7 bases, with 11 bases between them. CDR3 in DNA: TGTGCCTGGAACCGGGAGCCAAATTCACCCCTCCACTTT. This translates into CAWNREPNSPLHF.

This clone has just a few counts. The rearrangement links TRBV7-9 to TRBJ2-7; 7 bases are a match to TRBD1. CDR3 length: 16 amino acids. Germline V CDR1 and CDR2: SEHNR, FQNEAQ (reference sequence). V shed 1 base, J shed 2 bases, and the junction held 8 bases outside the gene matches. The CDR3, as DNA: TGTGCCAGCAGCTTAGATGGGACAGCCCAGGCCTACGAGCAGTACTTC. This gives the protein CASSLDGTAQAYEQYF.

This chain links TRBV7-8 with TRBJ2-7, with a weak D call TRBD1 (5 bases). The V gene lost 5 bases and the J gene lost 0 bases, with 11 bases spanning the gap. The CDR3 consists of 14 residues. From germline, CDR1 is SGHVS and CDR2 FQNEAQ. CDR3 protein: CASSRREDSYEQYF. The CDR3 DNA reads as TGTGCCAGCAGCCGCAGGGAAGACTCCTACGAGCAGTACTTC. The full variable domain, its missing parts supplied by reference TRBV7-8 and TRBJ2-7, is GAGVSQSPRYKVAKRGQDVALRCDPISGHVSLFWYQQALGQGPEFLTYFQNEAQLDKSGLPSDRFFAERPEGSVSTLKIQRTQQEDSAVYLCASSRREDSYEQYFGPGTRLTVT.

The chain couples TRBV5-1 to TRBJ2-5; 7 nucleotides match TRBD2. Germline V gene sequence: CDR1 SGHRS, CDR2 YFSETQ. J was trimmed by 5 bases and V by 6 bases; bases with no gene match: 7. The CDR3 is 13 residues long. The DNA for the CDR3 is TGCGCCAGCACCTTACTAGCGAAGGAGACCCAGTACTTC. Its protein is CASTLLAKETQYF.

The chain couples TRBV27 to TRBJ2-1; D is perhaps TRBD2 (5 bases). The CDR3 spans 12 residues. CDR1 MNHEY and CDR2 SMNVEV come from the germline V gene (reference sequence). Trimming stripped 6 bases from V and 8 bases from J, with 11 bases between. CDR3 in amino acids: CASSPAGHEQFF. CDR3 coding DNA: TGTGCCAGCAGCCCCGCGGGTCATGAGCAGTTCTTC.

The CDR3 coding sequence is TGTGCCAGCGAGGGGGTAAACTATGGCTACACCTTC. As protein: CASEGVNYGYTF. The gene calls are TRBV28 and TRBJ1-2, with a weak D call TRBD1 (6 bases). This CDR3 spans 12 amino acids. V was trimmed by 8 bases and J by 2 bases, leaving 9 bases between them. The V gene's germline CDR1 is MDHEN and CDR2 SYDVKM.

This clone showed up just once. V and J are TRBV19 and TRBJ2-7, with TRBD2 identical over 12 bases. CDR1 is LNHDA, CDR2 SQIVND, per germline (reference sequence). This CDR3 is built from 18 residues. The ends lost 0 bases at V and 5 bases at J; junction bases unmatched: 11. The CDR3 nucleotides are TGTGCCAGTAGTATAGAGGACTTCGGACTAGCGGGATTCAACGAGCAGTACTTC. Protein sequence: CASSIEDFGLAGFNEQYF.

V is TRBV6-5 and J is TRBJ2-1, with a possible D match to TRBD2 (6 bases). The CDR3 spans 16 residues. The V end lost 0 bases, the J end lost 3 bases, and 12 bases lay between the germline ends. Germline CDR1 and CDR2: MNHEY and SVGAGI. The CDR3, as DNA: TGTGCCAGCAGTTACTCGGGGGGTTCCCTCTACAATGAGCAGTTCTTC. It specifies CASSYSGGSLYNEQFF.

The chain joins TRBV7-2 to TRBJ2-1; D call uncertain. The germline V gene encodes CDR1 SGHTA and CDR2 FQGNSA. Trimming pared 3 bases from V and 9 bases from J, leaving 9 bases between. The CDR3 runs 12 residues. The CDR3 DNA follows: TGTGCCAGCAGCTTCCGCTCGGGTGAGCAGTTCTTC. Translated: CASSFRSGEQFF. Supplemented by reference TRBV7-2 and TRBJ2-1, the full variable domain reads GAGVSQSPSNKVTEKGKDVELRCDPISGHTALYWYRQSLGQGLEFLIYFQGNSAPDKSGLPSDRFSAERTGGSVSTLTIQRTQQEDSAVYLCASSFRSGEQFFGPGTRLTVL.

In this sample, this clone turned up once. This sequence joins TRBV7-9 and TRBJ1-6; D ambiguous. CDR3 length: 17 residues. Per the germline V gene, CDR1 is SEHNR and CDR2 is FQNEAQ (reference sequence). The V and J ends lost 1 base and 12 bases respectively, with 22 bases between them. CDR3 loop: CASSLGGARGIGGPLHF. CDR3 DNA: TGTGCCAGCAGCTTAGGAGGAGCCCGAGGCATTGGTGGACCCCTCCACTTT. Full variable domain (outside the CDR3, taken from reference TRBV7-9 and TRBJ1-6): DTGVSQNPRHKITKRGQNVTFRCDPISEHNRLYWYRQTLGQGPEFLTYFQNEAQLEKSRLLSDRFSAERPKGSFSTLEIQRTEQGDSAMYLCASSLGGARGIGGPLHFGNGTRLTVT.

This chain links TRBV7-3 with TRBJ1-1, with D uncertain. Germline CDR1 SGHTA, CDR2 FQGTGA. The CDR3 runs 14 residues. V lost 2 bases to trimming and J lost 5 bases, with 12 bases between them. This CDR3 reads CASSLGGGNTEAFF. The DNA of the CDR3 is TGTGCCAGCAGCTTAGGAGGCGGAAATACTGAAGCTTTCTTT.

The chain links TRBV5-5 to TRBJ1-5; the D gene is possibly TRBD1 (6 bases). V lost 4 bases to trimming and J lost 1 base, with 9 bases between them. Germline lookup yields CDR1 SGHKS and CDR2 YYEKEE (reference sequence). This CDR3 region has 14 residues. The CDR3 is CASSRTDSNQPQHF. CDR3 nucleotide sequence: TGTGCCAGCAGCCGGACAGACAGCAATCAGCCCCAGCATTTT.

The chain is built from TRBV7-8 and TRBJ1-2; TRBD1 matches 11 bases. The ends lost 5 bases at V and 4 bases at J; junction bases unmatched: 9. Germline-derived CDR1 and CDR2 are SGHVS and FQNEAQ. The CDR3 spans 16 residues. The CDR3 sequence is CASSRTGTGGGYGYTF. Here the CDR3 DNA reads TGTGCCAGCAGCCGGACCGGGACAGGGGGGGGCTATGGCTACACCTTC.

The J gene is TRBJ1-6, the V gene TRBV2; possible D gene TRBD1, 5 bases. Deletions cut 4 bases from V and 7 bases from J, with 11 bases between. Germline assignment: CDR1 SNHLY and CDR2 FYNNEI. The CDR3 covers 14 residues. CDR3 amino acids: CASSVEGRNSPLHF. The CDR3 bases are TGTGCCAGCAGTGTCGAGGGGAGGAATTCACCCCTCCACTTT.

The chain joins TRBV5-1 to TRBJ2-3; the D gene is possibly TRBD1 (5 bases). This CDR3 is built from 14 residues. The V and J ends lost 4 bases and 2 bases respectively, with 11 bases between them. Germline CDR1 and CDR2: SGHRS and YFSETQ. The CDR3 reads CASSVEQVTDTQYF. DNA of the CDR3: TGCGCCAGCAGCGTGGAACAGGTCACAGATACGCAGTATTTT. Full variable domain (remainder filled in from reference TRBV5-1 and TRBJ2-3): KAGVTQTPRYLIKTRGQQVTLSCSPISGHRSVSWYQQTPGQGLQFLFEYFSETQRNKGNFPGRFSGRQFSNSRSEMNVSTLELGDSALYLCASSVEQVTDTQYFGPGTRLTVL.

CDR3 region: CASIPPGIQTQYF. CDR3 sequence (DNA): TGTGCCAGCATCCCACCAGGGATACAGACCCAGTACTTC. The chain combines TRBV6-4 with TRBJ2-5; possibly TRBD1 for D (5 bases). The length of the CDR3 is 13 residues. V lost 7 bases to trimming and J lost 6 bases, with 15 bases between them. Germline CDR1 is MRHNA and CDR2 is SNTAGT.

The chain employs TRBV28 and TRBJ1-5, with 7 bases fitting TRBD1. The germline V gene encodes CDR1 MDHEN and CDR2 SYDVKM. This CDR3 comprises 12 residues. The ends lost 6 bases at V and 4 bases at J; junction bases unmatched: 0. CDR3 sequence: CASRGQNQPQHF. The CDR3 DNA reads as TGTGCCAGCAGGGGACAGAATCAGCCCCAGCATTTT.

This clone was detected only a few times. The chain carries TRBV9 and TRBJ1-1; 7 bases are a match to TRBD1. This CDR3 has 15 residues. The V gene's germline CDR1 is SGDLS and CDR2 YYNGEE. J gave up 3 bases and V 4 bases, and 9 bases lay outside the gene matches. The CDR3 region has the DNA TGTGCCAGCAGCCGATCGACAGGGTATGACACTGAAGCTTTCTTT. Translating it yields CASSRSTGYDTEAFF.

The chain uses TRBV7-2 and TRBJ1-1; tentatively, D is TRBD1 (5 bases). Germline V lookup: CDR1 SGHTA, CDR2 FQGNSA. V shed 5 bases and J shed 2 bases, with 9 bases lying between them. The CDR3 covers 13 residues. The CDR3 region has the DNA TGTGCCAGCAGCCCCCAGGGAAACACTGAAGCTTTCTTT. Residues: CASSPQGNTEAFF.

The chain is built from TRBV6-4 and TRBJ2-6, with 7 nucleotides matching TRBD2. The V gene end was trimmed by 5 bases and the J gene end by 2 bases; junction bases not matched to a gene: 3. CDR3 size: 15 residues. Per germline, CDR1 MRHNA and CDR2 SNTAGT. As DNA, the CDR3 is TGTGCCAGCAGTCCTGCGGGGGCTGGGGCCAACGTCCTGACTTTC. As protein: CASSPAGAGANVLTF.

This chain joins TRBV5-1 and TRBJ2-1, with D perhaps matching TRBD2 (5 bases). The ends were cut back, 0 bases at V and 0 bases at J, with 13 bases in the middle. CDR3 length: 17 residues. The germline V gene encodes CDR1 SGHRS and CDR2 YFSETQ. The CDR3 sequence: CASSLGQLVNSYNEQFF. CDR3 DNA: TGCGCCAGCAGCTTGGGGCAACTAGTGAACTCCTACAATGAGCAGTTCTTC.